This passage covers 28 T cell receptor beta chains from one sample sequenced in a study of blood T cell repertoires in COVID-19 (dated by TCRdb to 2020 to 2021). Library creation used the immunoSEQ multiplex PCR assay. TCRdb retrieved this table from immuneACCESS and kept in-frame rearrangements only. Not all clones are present; in checked studies, unresolved V genes account for under half, and no reason is known for the remainder. Recorded for this sample are roughly 250,000 clones; roughly 88% of them occurred a single time. The ten largest make up 3.5% to 4.5% of the sample. Material: PBMCs or T cells enriched from blood (not recorded which). The receptors here all came from a woman aged 30 to 39 who had recovered from COVID-19.

This clone was observed a handful of times. The chain links TRBV4-2 to TRBJ2-3, with D tentatively TRBD2 (5 bases). This CDR3 comprises 15 residues. Trimming took off 4 bases at V and 2 bases at J, with 13 bases between the two ends. Germline V gives CDR1 LGHNA, CDR2 YNFKEQ. The CDR3 loop is CASSPKADHTDTQYF. The DNA for the CDR3 is TGTGCCAGCAGCCCAAAAGCGGATCACACAGATACGCAGTATTTT.

This chain links TRBV11-2 with TRBJ2-5; 11 bases match TRBD2. This CDR3 spans 16 amino acids. The V and J ends lost 5 bases and 0 bases, in that order; junction bases with no gene match: 5. In germline, CDR1 is SGHAT, CDR2 FQNNGV. The chain's CDR3 is CASSIRLAGYQETQYF. CDR3 sequence (DNA): TGTGCCAGCAGCATCCGACTAGCGGGGTACCAAGAGACCCAGTACTTC.

For this clone: An end of the junction differs from the germline gene, which may be a read error. The chain couples TRBV19 to TRBJ2-3, with TRBD1 matching over 9 bases. This CDR3 is 15 amino acids long. Germline V lookup: CDR1 LNHDA, CDR2 SQIVND (reference sequence). CDR3 sequence reads: CASSSGTGFTNTQYF. Written as DNA, the CDR3 is TGTGCCAGTAGTAGCGGGACAGGGTTCACAAATACGCAGTATTTT.

In DNA, the CDR3 is TGTGCCAGCAGCGAGCGCAGGGCTTCAGGGGTCGGCTATGGCTACACCTTC. Residues: CASSERRASGVGYGYTF. The rearrangement joins TRBV25-1 to TRBJ1-2, with D perhaps TRBD1 (6 bases). The CDR3 is 17 amino acids. V lost 6 bases and J lost 4, with 24 bases in between. CDR1 and CDR2 (germline): MGHDK, SYGVNS.

DNA for the CDR3: TGCGCCAGCAGCCAAGAGGGAGCCGGTAAGACCCAGTACTTC. It yields the protein CASSQEGAGKTQYF. The gene calls are TRBV4-1 and TRBJ2-5; D might be TRBD2 (5 bases). The V and J ends lost 0 bases and 6 bases respectively, with 11 bases between them. This CDR3 spans 14 amino acids. Germline V gene data show CDR1 as MGHRA and CDR2 as YSYEKL.

V and J are TRBV5-1 and TRBJ1-4; 8 bases map to TRBD1. Germline CDR1 SGHRS, CDR2 YFSETQ. Germline trimming cut 2 bases from V and 5 bases from J; bases unmatched to any gene: 5. The CDR3 runs 15 residues. The CDR3 here is CASSLTGGRNEKLFF. The CDR3 DNA reads TGCGCCAGCAGCTTAACAGGGGGTAGGAATGAAAAACTGTTTTTT.

The gene calls are TRBV9 and TRBJ1-2, with a tentative D call TRBD1 (5 bases). V lost 0 bases and J 3 bases, leaving 12 bases between the germline ends. There are 15 residues in the CDR3. Germline V lookup: CDR1 SGDLS, CDR2 YYNGEE. The CDR3 DNA sequence: TGTGCCAGCAGCGTAGCTATGCAGGGCGACTATGGCTACACCTTC. Translation gives CASSVAMQGDYGYTF.

The chain carries TRBV18 and TRBJ1-6; D is unclear. CDR1 and CDR2 from the germline V gene are KGHSH and LQKENI. This CDR3 is built from 15 residues. Trimming removed 0 bases from V and 7 bases from J, with 10 bases in between. CDR3 nucleotide sequence: TGTGCCAGCTCACCACCTTTGGGGAGCAATTCACCCCTCCACTTT. The encoded protein is CASSPPLGSNSPLHF.

The V gene is TRBV25-1, the J gene TRBJ1-5; a weak D match, TRBD1 (6 bases). CDR1 is MGHDK, CDR2 SYGVNS, per germline. This CDR3 is built from 16 residues. Trimming took off 9 bases at V and 1 base at J, with 19 bases between the two ends. The CDR3 nucleotides are TGTGCCAGTGGACAGTTCCCCCAGCGAAGCAATCAGCCCCAGCATTTT. This translates into CASGQFPQRSNQPQHF. Using reference TRBV25-1 and TRBJ1-5 for the parts outside the CDR3, the full variable domain is EADIYQTPRYLVIGTGKKITLECSQTMGHDKMYWYQQDPGMELHLIHYSYGVNSTEKGDLSSESTVSRIRTEHFPLTLESARPSHTSQYLCASGQFPQRSNQPQHFGDGTRLSIL.

In DNA form, the CDR3 reads TGTGCCAGCACCAGGAACACTGAAGCTTTCTTT. Its protein product is CASTRNTEAFF. This chain joins TRBV2 and TRBJ1-1; no definite D call. This CDR3 region has 11 residues. Germline V lookup: CDR1 SNHLY, CDR2 FYNNEI. V gave up 7 bases and J gave up 1 base, with 4 bases separating them.

This clone showed up just a few times. The V call is TRBV30, the J call TRBJ1-1; no definite D call. V was trimmed by 4 bases and J by 3 bases, leaving 15 bases between them. Germline CDR1 is GTSNPN and CDR2 is SVGIG (reference sequence). The CDR3 length is 14 residues. CDR3 sequence reads: CAWIYGFGDTEAFF. Here the CDR3 DNA reads TGTGCCTGGATTTATGGTTTCGGGGACACTGAAGCTTTCTTT.

The V and J genes are TRBV5-1 and TRBJ1-3, with D uncertain. With 0 bases removed from V and 4 bases from J, the gap between germline ends came to 14 bases. CDR1 SGHRS and CDR2 YFSETQ come from the germline V gene. This CDR3 comprises 16 residues. This chain's CDR3 is CASSLAGYRGGNTIYF. The DNA for the CDR3 is TGCGCCAGCAGCTTGGCCGGGTACCGGGGAGGAAACACCATATATTTT.

The V gene is TRBV2, the J gene TRBJ2-5, with D perhaps TRBD2 (6 bases). Per the germline V gene, CDR1 is SNHLY and CDR2 is FYNNEI. CDR3 size: 10 residues. The V gene lost 8 bases and the J gene lost 5 bases, with 6 bases spanning the gap. CDR3 bases: TGTGCCAGCGGGGGGGAGACCCAGTACTTC. Translating it yields CASGGETQYF.

The rearrangement uses TRBV7-9 and TRBJ1-1; unclear D gene. V gave up 4 bases and J gave up 1 base, with 7 bases separating them. Germline CDR1 is SEHNR and CDR2 is FQNEAQ (reference sequence). This CDR3 is 13 amino acids long. CDR3 nucleotide sequence: TGTGCCAGCAGCTATGGCAGGAACACTGAAGCTTTCTTT. This sequence encodes CASSYGRNTEAFF.

The CDR3 DNA reads as TGTGCCAGCAGTAGCACCGGGACAGGGCTCAACGAGCAGTACTTC. It translates to CASSSTGTGLNEQYF. The V call is TRBV28, the J call TRBJ2-7; 9 bases fit TRBD1. J was trimmed by 5 bases and V by 5 bases; bases with no gene match: 10. The CDR3 is 15 amino acids. Germline V gives CDR1 MDHEN, CDR2 SYDVKM.

V is TRBV11-2 and J is TRBJ2-5; D is possibly TRBD2 (5 bases). Deletions cut 3 bases from V and 5 bases from J, with 13 bases between. The CDR3 extends over 14 amino acids. Germline V gives CDR1 SGHAT, CDR2 FQNNGV. CDR3 sequence: CASSFRPRRETQYF. The DNA of the CDR3 is TGTGCCAGCAGCTTTCGACCGCGGAGGGAGACCCAGTACTTC.

This sequence joins TRBV9 and TRBJ1-3, with 7 bases matching TRBD1. Trimming took 6 bases from V and 5 from J; bases not matched to a gene: 8. Looked up from germline, CDR1 is SGDLS and CDR2 is YYNGEE. The CDR3 is made up of 14 amino acids. The CDR3 coding sequence is TGTGCCAGCAAAGCCGGGACAGCTCGAAACACCATATATTTT. This encodes CASKAGTARNTIYF.

The V and J genes are TRBV7-9 and TRBJ2-5, with TRBD1 matching over 10 bases. The CDR3 spans 16 residues. Trimming cost V 3 bases and J 6 bases; bases outside gene matches: 10. Germline values: CDR1 SEHNR, CDR2 FQNEAQ (reference sequence). CDR3 coding DNA: TGTGCCAGCAGCTTCCGAGGGGACAGGGGTGGCAAGACCCAGTACTTC. Protein sequence: CASSFRGDRGGKTQYF.

J is TRBJ2-5 and V is TRBV25-1, with D possibly matching TRBD2 (5 bases). Trimming pared 4 bases from V and 5 bases from J, leaving 17 bases between. Germline V CDR1 and CDR2: MGHDK, SYGVNS. The CDR3 is 15 amino acids. This CDR3 reads CASSASPGVRETQYF. The CDR3 DNA reads as TGTGCCAGCAGTGCCTCCCCCGGGGTGAGGGAGACCCAGTACTTC.

This clone was observed once. The chain couples TRBV15 to TRBJ2-1, with 14 bases fitting TRBD2. The germline V gene encodes CDR1 LNHNV and CDR2 YYDKDF (reference sequence). The CDR3 contains 17 residues. Trimming cost V 1 base and J 6 bases; bases outside gene matches: 5. The CDR3 is CATSRGPGTSGSNEQFF. In nucleotides, the CDR3 is TGTGCCACCAGCAGAGGGCCCGGGACTAGCGGGAGCAATGAGCAGTTCTTC.

V is TRBV10-3 and J is TRBJ2-7; 14 bases match TRBD2. V dropped 0 bases and J dropped 6; count of bases not matched to a gene: 10. In germline, CDR1 is ENHRY, CDR2 SYGVKD. The CDR3 covers 18 residues. DNA of the CDR3: TGTGCCATCAGTGAGTCGGGGACTAGCGGGAGCGTTTCTAGCGAGCAGTACTTC. It translates to CAISESGTSGSVSSEQYF.

V usage is TRBV7-9 and J usage is TRBJ2-1; possibly TRBD1 for D (6 bases). The germline CDR1 and CDR2 sequences are SEHNR and FQNEAQ (reference sequence). The CDR3 has 13 amino acids. The V end was cut by 5 bases, the J end by 15 bases, with 20 bases between. DNA for the CDR3: TGTGCCAGCAGCCCAGAAGGTGACAGGCCACGGTTCTTC. Protein product: CASSPEGDRPRFF.

The rearrangement links TRBV27 to TRBJ1-6; tentative D call: TRBD1 (6 bases). CDR3 size: 17 residues. The V gene's germline CDR1 is MNHEY and CDR2 SMNVEV (reference sequence). The germline V and J ends were trimmed by 4 bases and 3 bases, with 16 bases remaining between them. This chain's CDR3 is CASSSRRGAVYNSPLHF. The CDR3 nucleotides read TGTGCCAGCAGTTCTAGACGGGGGGCAGTCTATAATTCACCCCTCCACTTT.

V usage is TRBV6-5 and J usage is TRBJ2-1; 9 bases are a match to TRBD1. Germline-derived CDR1 and CDR2 are MNHEY and SVGAGI. Trimming cost V 2 bases and J 4 bases; bases outside gene matches: 3. The CDR3 has 15 amino acids. CDR3: CASSYGTGLYNEQFF. CDR3 in DNA: TGTGCCAGCAGTTACGGGACAGGGCTTTACAATGAGCAGTTCTTC.

DNA of the CDR3: TGCGCCAGCAGCGTGTACCGGGACAGGGTAACCGAGCAGTACTTC. Translating gives CASSVYRDRVTEQYF. The V call is TRBV5-1, the J call TRBJ2-7, with 9 bases fitting TRBD1. Germline loops: CDR1 SGHRS, CDR2 YFSETQ. The CDR3 has 15 amino acids. The ends lost 4 bases at V and 6 bases at J; junction bases unmatched: 11.

The V and J genes are TRBV12-3 or TRBV12-4 and TRBJ2-7; a weak D match, TRBD1 (5 bases). Trimming shortened V by 4 bases and J by 8 bases, and 9 bases separated the two germline ends. The CDR3 has 11 residues. The CDR3 is CASSSGHQQYF. The CDR3 DNA is TGTGCCAGCAGTTCCGGACACCAGCAGTACTTC.

CDR3 sequence reads: CSASLLTSGREETQYF. The DNA of the CDR3 is TGCAGTGCTAGTTTATTGACTAGCGGGAGAGAAGAGACCCAGTACTTC. The J gene is TRBJ2-5, the V gene TRBV20-1; TRBD2 matches at 12 bases. Germline V gene data show CDR1 as DFQATT and CDR2 as SNEGSKA (reference sequence). The CDR3 runs to 16 residues. With 3 bases clipped from V and 3 bases from J, the junction kept 8 bases outside the gene matches.

This clone was recorded once. The gene calls are TRBV28 and TRBJ2-7, with 11 bases that match TRBD1. Germline lookup yields CDR1 MDHEN and CDR2 SYDVKM. The CDR3 runs 14 residues. Losses at the gene ends were 3 bases for V and 3 bases for J; bases not matched to a gene: 1. The CDR3 protein is CASSLGTGGYEQYF. CDR3 bases: TGTGCCAGCAGTTTGGGGACAGGGGGCTACGAGCAGTACTTC.